These 9 T cell receptor beta chains came from one sample sequenced in a study of blood T cells in healthy people across ages. The authors ran a second PCR of about 6 to 12 cycles using a sample-barcoded 5' primer and a J-beta primer mix. Using its own MiXCR run on the 5' RACE reads, TCRdb lists one record per CDR3 protein. This table has about 650,000 distinct CDR3 sequences, approximately 30% appearing once. Sequencing used blood. These receptors originate from a woman at least 80 years old in good health.

This clonotype has only a few counts. The chain joins TRBV7-6 to TRBJ1-3; the D is unclear. Trimming pared 2 bases from V and 0 bases from J, leaving 8 bases between. Germline CDR1 is SGHVS and CDR2 is FNYEAQ. The CDR3 contains 15 residues. This CDR3 is CASSLSRASGNTIYF. The CDR3 nucleotides read TGTGCCAGCAGCTTAAGCCGTGCCTCTGGAAACACCATATATTTT.

Of note for this clonotype: Since a much larger clone is just one base distant, this may be a read error. The chain joins TRBV6-5 to TRBJ2-3; 8 bases agree with TRBD2. V dropped 4 bases and J dropped 2; count of bases not matched to a gene: 8. This CDR3 has 16 amino acids. Germline CDR1 MNHEY, CDR2 SVGAGI. CDR3 sequence reads: CASSWTPAGVTDTQYF. CDR3 bases: TGTGCCAGCAGTTGGACACCAGCGGGGGTCACAGATACGCAGTATTTT.

The chain couples TRBV7-8 to TRBJ2-7; 10 bases are shared with TRBD1. J was trimmed by 4 bases and V by 7 bases; bases with no gene match: 4. CDR3 length equals 13 residues. Germline V gene lookup returns CDR1 SGHVS and CDR2 FQNEAQ. The CDR3 loop is CASTTDRGYEQYF. The CDR3 bases are TGTGCCAGCACTACGGACAGGGGGTACGAGCAGTACTTC. Looking up the rest from reference TRBV7-8 and TRBJ2-7 gives the full variable domain: GAGVSQSPRYKVAKRGQDVALRCDPISGHVSLFWYQQALGQGPEFLTYFQNEAQLDKSGLPSDRFFAERPEGSVSTLKIQRTQQEDSAVYLCASTTDRGYEQYFGPGTRLTVT.

This chain joins TRBV12-3 or TRBV12-4 and TRBJ1-1; the D is unclear. The V end was cut by 5 bases, the J end by 0 bases, with 13 bases between. The CDR3 spans 15 residues. The DNA of the CDR3 is TGTGCCAGCAGTGTAGATGGCCTGGTGAACACTGAAGCTTTCTTT. Translation gives CASSVDGLVNTEAFF.

This clonotype was seen at least ten times. The V call is TRBV20-1, the J call TRBJ1-6; D gene unclear. V was trimmed by 4 bases and J by 2 bases, leaving 12 bases between them. CDR3 size: 15 residues. Per germline, CDR1 DFQATT and CDR2 SNEGSKA (reference sequence). The CDR3 sequence is CSATGRETYNSPLHF. The CDR3 nucleotides are TGCAGTGCTACCGGGCGCGAGACCTATAATTCACCCCTCCACTTT.

A note on this clonotype: A much more abundant neighbour one base away suggests this may be a read error. The chain combines TRBV6-2 or TRBV6-3 with TRBJ2-5; D possibly corresponds to TRBD1 (5 bases). The length of the CDR3 is 12 residues. V was shortened by 0 bases and J by 11 bases, with 10 bases between the two germline ends. Looked up from germline, CDR1 is MNHEY and CDR2 is SVGEGT. The CDR3 reads CASSYSQGGQYF. The DNA for the CDR3 is TGTGCCAGCAGTTACTCGCAGGGTGGGCAGTACTTC.

This clonotype showed up just once. This chain joins TRBV10-3 and TRBJ2-1, with D perhaps TRBD2 (6 bases). The J call may be incorrect, as the DNA end agrees better with TRBJ2-7. This CDR3 comprises 15 residues. Germline values: CDR1 ENHRY, CDR2 SYGVKD. The CDR3 region has the DNA TGTGCCATCAGTGAGGCGGAGGGCCGTGCTCATGAGCAGTACTTC. It is translated as CAISEAEGRAHEQYF.

The chain has TRBV21-1 and TRBJ2-1; the table's D call TRBD1 went unverified against the DNA. TRBV21-1 is classified as a pseudogene. The CDR3 runs to 14 residues. As DNA, the CDR3 is TGTGCCAGCAAGGACAGACTCTCCTACAATGAGCAGTTCTTC. Translated: CASKDRLSYNEQFF.

The V call is TRBV4-3, the J call TRBJ1-1; TRBD1 is a possible D gene (5 bases). The CDR3 runs to 13 residues. The germline CDR1 and CDR2 sequences are LGHNA and YSLEER. V shed 5 bases and J shed 3 bases, with 10 bases lying between them. CDR3 nucleotide sequence: TGCGCCAGCAGCTACGCCAGGGACACTGAAGCTTTCTTT. Amino acid sequence: CASSYARDTEAFF.